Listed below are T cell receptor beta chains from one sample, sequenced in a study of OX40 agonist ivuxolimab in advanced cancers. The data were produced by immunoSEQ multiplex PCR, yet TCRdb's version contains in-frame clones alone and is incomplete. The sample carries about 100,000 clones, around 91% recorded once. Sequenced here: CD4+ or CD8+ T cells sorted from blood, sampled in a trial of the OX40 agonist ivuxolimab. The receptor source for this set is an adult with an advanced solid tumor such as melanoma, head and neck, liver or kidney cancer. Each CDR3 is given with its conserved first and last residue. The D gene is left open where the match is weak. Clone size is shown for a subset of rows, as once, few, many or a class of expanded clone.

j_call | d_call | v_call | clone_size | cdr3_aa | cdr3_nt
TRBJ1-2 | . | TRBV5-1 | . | CASRIWGSNYGYTF | TGCGCCAGCAGAATATGGGGCAGTAACTATGGCTACACCTTC
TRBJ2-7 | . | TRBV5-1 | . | CASSLNEDPYEQYF | TGCGCCAGCAGCTTAAACGAGGATCCCTACGAGCAGTACTTC
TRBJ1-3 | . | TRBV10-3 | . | CAISDGKNTIYF | TGTGCCATCAGCGATGGCAAAAACACCATATATTTT
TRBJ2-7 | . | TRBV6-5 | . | CASSSPWTASGYEQYF | TGCGCCAGCAGTTCCCCCTGGACAGCAAGCGGCTACGAGCAGTACTTC
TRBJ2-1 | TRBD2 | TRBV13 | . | CASSEPTSGSWNEQFF | TGTGCCAGCAGCGAACCGACTAGCGGGAGTTGGAATGAGCAGTTCTTC
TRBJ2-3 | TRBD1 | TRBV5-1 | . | CASSLEDRATDTQYF | TGCGCCAGCAGCTTGGAAGACAGGGCTACAGATACGCAGTATTTT
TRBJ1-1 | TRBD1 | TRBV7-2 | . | CASSSADRVFTEAFF | TGTGCCAGCAGCTCTGCCGACAGGGTCTTCACTGAAGCTTTCTTT
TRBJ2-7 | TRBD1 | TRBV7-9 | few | CASSQYLQGPYF | TGTGCCAGCAGCCAGTATCTACAGGGGCCGTACTTC
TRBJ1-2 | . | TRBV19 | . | CASSTSLGAAGYTF | TGTGCCAGTAGTACCTCTCTAGGCGCCGCTGGCTACACCTTC
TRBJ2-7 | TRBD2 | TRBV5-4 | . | CASSPGLAGGIYEQYF | TGTGCCAGCAGTCCGGGACTAGCGGGAGGAATCTACGAGCAGTACTTC
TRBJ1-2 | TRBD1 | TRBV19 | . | CASSIGQGANYGYTF | TGTGCCAGTAGTATCGGACAGGGGGCTAACTATGGCTACACCTTC